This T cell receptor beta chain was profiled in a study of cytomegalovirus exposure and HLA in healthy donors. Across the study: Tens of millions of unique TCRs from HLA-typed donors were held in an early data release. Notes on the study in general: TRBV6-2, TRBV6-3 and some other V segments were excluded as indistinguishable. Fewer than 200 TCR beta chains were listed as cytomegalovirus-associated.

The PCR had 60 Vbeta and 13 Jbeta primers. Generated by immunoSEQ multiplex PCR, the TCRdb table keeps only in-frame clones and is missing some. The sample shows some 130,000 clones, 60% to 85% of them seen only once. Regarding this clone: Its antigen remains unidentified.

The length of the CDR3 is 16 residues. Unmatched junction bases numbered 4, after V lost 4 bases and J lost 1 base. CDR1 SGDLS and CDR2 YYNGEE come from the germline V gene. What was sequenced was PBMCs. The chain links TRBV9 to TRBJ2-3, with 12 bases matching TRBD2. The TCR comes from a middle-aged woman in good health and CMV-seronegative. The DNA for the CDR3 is TGTGCCAGCAGCCCACGACTAGCGGGGGGCACAGATACGCAGTATTTT. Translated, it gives CASSPRLAGGTDTQYF.